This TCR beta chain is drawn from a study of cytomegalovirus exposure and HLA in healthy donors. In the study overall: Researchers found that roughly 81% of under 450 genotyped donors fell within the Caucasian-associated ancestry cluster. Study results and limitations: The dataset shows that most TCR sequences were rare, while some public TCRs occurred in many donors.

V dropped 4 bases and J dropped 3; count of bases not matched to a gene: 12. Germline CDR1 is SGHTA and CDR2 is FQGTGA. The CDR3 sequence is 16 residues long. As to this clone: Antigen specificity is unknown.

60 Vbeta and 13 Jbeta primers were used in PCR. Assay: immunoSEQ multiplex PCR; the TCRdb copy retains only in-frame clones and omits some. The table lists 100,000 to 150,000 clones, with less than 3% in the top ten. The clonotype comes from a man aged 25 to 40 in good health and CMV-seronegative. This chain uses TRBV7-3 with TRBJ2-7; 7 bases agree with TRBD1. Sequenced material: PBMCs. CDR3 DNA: TGTGCCAGCAGCTCTATCGACTCTCCAGGGGGCTACGAGCAGTACTTC. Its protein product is CASSSIDSPGGYEQYF.